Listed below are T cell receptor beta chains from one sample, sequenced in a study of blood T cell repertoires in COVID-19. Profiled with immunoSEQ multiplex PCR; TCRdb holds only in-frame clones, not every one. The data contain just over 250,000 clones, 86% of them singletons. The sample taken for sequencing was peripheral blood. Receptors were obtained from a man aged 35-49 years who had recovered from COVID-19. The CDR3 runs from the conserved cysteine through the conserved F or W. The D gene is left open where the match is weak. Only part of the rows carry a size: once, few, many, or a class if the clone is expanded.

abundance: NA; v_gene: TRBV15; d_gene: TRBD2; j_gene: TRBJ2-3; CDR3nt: TGTGCCACCAGCAGAGATCCCAGCGGGACCGACCGCACAGATACGCAGTATTTT; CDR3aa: CATSRDPSGTDRTDTQYF
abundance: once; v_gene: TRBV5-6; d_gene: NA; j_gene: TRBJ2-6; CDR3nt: TGTGCCAGCAGTTACAGGGTAGGGGCCAACGTCCTGACTTTC; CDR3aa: CASSYRVGANVLTF
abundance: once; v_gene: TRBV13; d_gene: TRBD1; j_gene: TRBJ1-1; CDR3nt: TGTGCCAGCAGCTTATTGGGACAGGGGTACTCTGAAGCTTTCTTT; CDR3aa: CASSLLGQGYSEAFF
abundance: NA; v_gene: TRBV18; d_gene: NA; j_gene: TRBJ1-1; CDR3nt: TGTGCCAGCTCACCCCAAAGGGGAACTGAAGCTTTCTTT; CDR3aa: CASSPQRGTEAFF
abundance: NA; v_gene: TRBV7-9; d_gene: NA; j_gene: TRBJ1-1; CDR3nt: TGTGCCAGCACCAAGACAGTACCGAACACTGAAGCTTTCTTT; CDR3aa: CASTKTVPNTEAFF
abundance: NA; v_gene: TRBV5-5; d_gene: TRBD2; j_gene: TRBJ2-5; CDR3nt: TGTGCCAGCAGCTTGGAGGAGGTTAGCGGGGCCCAAGAGACCCAGTACTTC; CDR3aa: CASSLEEVSGAQETQYF
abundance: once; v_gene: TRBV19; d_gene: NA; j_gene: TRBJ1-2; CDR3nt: TGTGCCAGTAGTATGTCCGTCTATGGCTACACCTTC; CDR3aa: CASSMSVYGYTF
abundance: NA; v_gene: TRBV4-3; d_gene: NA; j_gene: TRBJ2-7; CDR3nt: TGCGCCAGCAGCCAAGATCAGATCCCGCCCCTCTCCTACGAGCAGTACTTC; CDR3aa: CASSQDQIPPLSYEQYF
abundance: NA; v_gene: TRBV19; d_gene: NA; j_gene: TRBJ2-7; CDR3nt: TGTGCCAGTAGTATGACACCCGGCTACGAGCAGTACTTC; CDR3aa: CASSMTPGYEQYF
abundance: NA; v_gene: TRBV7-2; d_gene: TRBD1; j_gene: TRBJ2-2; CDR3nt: TGTGCCAGCAGCCCGAGAAGACAGGGGGCTAGCGGGGAGCTGTTTTTT; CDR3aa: CASSPRRQGASGELFF
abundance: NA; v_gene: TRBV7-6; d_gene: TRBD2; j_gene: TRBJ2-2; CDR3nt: TGTGCCAGCAGCCCGGACGACTCCCCGGGACTAGCGGGGGGCCTGAACACCGGGGAGCTGTTTTTT; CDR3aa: CASSPDDSPGLAGGLNTGELFF
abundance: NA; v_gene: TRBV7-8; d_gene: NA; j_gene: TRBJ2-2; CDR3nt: TGTGCCAGCAGCTTAGCGGGAAGGCTACCAGGACAGAACACCGGGGAGCTGTTTTTT; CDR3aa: CASSLAGRLPGQNTGELFF
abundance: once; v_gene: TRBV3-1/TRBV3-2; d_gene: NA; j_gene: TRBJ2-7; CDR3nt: TGTGCCAGCAGCCAAGACCCCCGACGGGACGAGCAGTACTTC; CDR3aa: CASSQDPRRDEQYF
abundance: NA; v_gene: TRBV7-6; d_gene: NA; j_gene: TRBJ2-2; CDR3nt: TGTGCCAGCAGCAAAGAACGACTAGCGAGGGGGCCCGGGGAGCTGTTTTTT; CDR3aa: CASSKERLARGPGELFF
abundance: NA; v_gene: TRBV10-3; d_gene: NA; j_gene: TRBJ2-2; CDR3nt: TGTGCCATCAGTCGGGCAGACCGAGGGACTGGGGGCACCGGGGAGCTGTTTTTT; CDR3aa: CAISRADRGTGGTGELFF
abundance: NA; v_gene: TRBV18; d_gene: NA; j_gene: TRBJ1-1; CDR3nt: TGTGCCAGCTCACAAACCAGGGGTTTCGACACTGAAGCTTTCTTT; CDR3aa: CASSQTRGFDTEAFF
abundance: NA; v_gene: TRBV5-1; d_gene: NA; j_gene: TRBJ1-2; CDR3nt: TGCGCCAGCAGCTTGAGTCAGCTTGAAGGGGCGAACTATGGCTACACCTTC; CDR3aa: CASSLSQLEGANYGYTF
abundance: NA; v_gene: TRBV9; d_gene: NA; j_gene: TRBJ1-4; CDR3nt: TGTGCCAGCAGCCCCGGCCCAGGGGAAAAACTGTTTTTT; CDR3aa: CASSPGPGEKLFF
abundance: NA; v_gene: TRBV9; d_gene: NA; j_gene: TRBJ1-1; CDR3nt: TGTGCCAGCAGCGTAGTCGGCGGTGGGACTGAAGCTTTCTTT; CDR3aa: CASSVVGGGTEAFF
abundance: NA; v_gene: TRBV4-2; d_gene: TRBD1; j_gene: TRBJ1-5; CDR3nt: TGTGCCAGCAGCCAAACAGGGGGTGGCAATCAGCCCCAGCATTTT; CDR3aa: CASSQTGGGNQPQHF
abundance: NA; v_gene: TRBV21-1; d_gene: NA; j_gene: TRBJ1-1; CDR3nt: TGTGCCAGCAGCAAATATAGGGACAGGGGAATATTTCGAAACACTGAAGCTTTCTTT; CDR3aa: CASSKYRDRGIFRNTEAFF
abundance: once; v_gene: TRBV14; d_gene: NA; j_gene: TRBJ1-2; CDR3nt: TGTGCCAGCAGCCTAATCAGAGAGAGCAGGGATGGCTACACCTTC; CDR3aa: CASSLIRESRDGYTF
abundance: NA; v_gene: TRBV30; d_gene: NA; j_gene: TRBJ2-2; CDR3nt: TGTGCCTGGAGTGTCCCCAGCGGGCGGGTCACCGGGGAGCTGTTTTTT; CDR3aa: CAWSVPSGRVTGELFF
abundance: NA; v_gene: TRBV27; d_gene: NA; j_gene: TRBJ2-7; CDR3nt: TGTGCCAGCAGTTTACAGGGGCGAAACGAGCAGTACTTC; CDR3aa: CASSLQGRNEQYF
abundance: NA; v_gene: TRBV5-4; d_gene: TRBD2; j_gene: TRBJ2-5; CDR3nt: TGTGCCAGCAGCGGTGGACTAGCGGGGGGGCCGGATCATCAGACCCAGTACTTC; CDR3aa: CASSGGLAGGPDHQTQYF
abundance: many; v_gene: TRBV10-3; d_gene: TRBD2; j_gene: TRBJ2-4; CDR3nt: TGTGCCATCAGTCCCCAGGCGGGGGGGTACATTCAGTACTTC; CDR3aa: CAISPQAGGYIQYF
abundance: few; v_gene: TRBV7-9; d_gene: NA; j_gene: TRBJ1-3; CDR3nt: TGTGCCAGCAGCTTACAAGCTACCGGGGGGCGTTTAAACACCATATATTTT; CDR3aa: CASSLQATGGRLNTIYF
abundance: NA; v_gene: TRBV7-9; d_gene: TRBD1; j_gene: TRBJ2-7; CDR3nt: TGTGCCAGCAGCTTAAGGGTTGGACAGGGGGGTTACGAGCAGTACTTC; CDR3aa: CASSLRVGQGGYEQYF
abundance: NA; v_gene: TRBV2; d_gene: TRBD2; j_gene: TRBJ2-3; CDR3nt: TGTGCCAGCAGTGAAGCCGGGACTAGCGACCTTCTCACAGATACGCAGTATTTT; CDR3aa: CASSEAGTSDLLTDTQYF
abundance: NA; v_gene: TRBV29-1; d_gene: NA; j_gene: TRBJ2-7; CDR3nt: TGCAGCGCTGGTGCGAGGTTTTCCTACGAGCAGTACTTC; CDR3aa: CSAGARFSYEQYF
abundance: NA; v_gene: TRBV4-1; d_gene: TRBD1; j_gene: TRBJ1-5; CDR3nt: TGCGCCAGCAGCCCGTTCGGGACAGGCAATCAGCCCCAGCATTTT; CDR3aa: CASSPFGTGNQPQHF
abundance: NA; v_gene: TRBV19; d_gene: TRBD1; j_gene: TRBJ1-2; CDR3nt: TGTGCCAGTAGTATAGTGGGGACAGGCTATGGCTACACCTTC; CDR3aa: CASSIVGTGYGYTF
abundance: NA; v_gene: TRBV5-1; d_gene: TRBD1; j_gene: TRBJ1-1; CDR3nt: TGCGCCAGCAGCGAACAGGGGGCGAGGGCTGAAGCTTTCTTT; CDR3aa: CASSEQGARAEAFF
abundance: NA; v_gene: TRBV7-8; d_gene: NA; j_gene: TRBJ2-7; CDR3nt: TGTGCCAGCAGCCCAGGCTGGGGCAGGAGCTCCTACGAGCAGTACTTC; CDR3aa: CASSPGWGRSSYEQYF
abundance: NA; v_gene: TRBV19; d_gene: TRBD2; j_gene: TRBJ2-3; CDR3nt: TGTGCCAGTAGTACTAGCGGGGGAGGGGCTACGCAGTATTTT; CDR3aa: CASSTSGGGATQYF
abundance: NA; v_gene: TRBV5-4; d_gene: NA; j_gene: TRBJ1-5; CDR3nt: TGTGCCAGCAGCTTGGACCCAGGGAATCAGCCCCAGCATTTT; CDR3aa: CASSLDPGNQPQHF
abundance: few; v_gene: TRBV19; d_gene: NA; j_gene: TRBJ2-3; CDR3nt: TGTGCCAGTAGCTGGACAGTGACAGATACGCAGTATTTT; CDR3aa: CASSWTVTDTQYF
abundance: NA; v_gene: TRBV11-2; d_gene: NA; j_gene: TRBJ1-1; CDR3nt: TGTGCCAGCAGCTTAGATATGAACACTGAAGCTTTCTTT; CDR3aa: CASSLDMNTEAFF
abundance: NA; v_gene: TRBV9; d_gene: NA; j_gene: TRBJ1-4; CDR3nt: TGTGCCAGCAGCGTAGGGCCAGAATCTAATGAAAAACTGTTTTTT; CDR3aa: CASSVGPESNEKLFF
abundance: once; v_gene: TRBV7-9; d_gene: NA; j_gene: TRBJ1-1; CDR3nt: TGTGCCGGCCAGGAGAACACTGAAGCTTTCTTT; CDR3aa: CAGQENTEAFF
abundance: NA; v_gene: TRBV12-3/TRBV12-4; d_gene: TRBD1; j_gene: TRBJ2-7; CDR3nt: TGTGCCAGCAGCCTGGGACAGAGCTACGAGCAGTACTTC; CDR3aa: CASSLGQSYEQYF
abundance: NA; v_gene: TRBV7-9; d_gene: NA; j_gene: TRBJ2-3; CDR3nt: TGTGCCAGCAGCTCCCCCAAGAGGGACACAGATACGCAGTATTTT; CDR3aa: CASSSPKRDTDTQYF
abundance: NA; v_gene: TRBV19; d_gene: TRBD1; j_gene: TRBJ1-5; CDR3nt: TGTGCCAGTAGTCAAGACAGGGGGGACCAGCCCCAGCATTTT; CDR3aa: CASSQDRGDQPQHF
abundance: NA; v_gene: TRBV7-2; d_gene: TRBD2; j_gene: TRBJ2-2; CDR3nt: TGTGCCAGCAGCTTACTGCCTAGCGGGGGCCTGAACACCGGGGAGCTGTTTTTT; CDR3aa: CASSLLPSGGLNTGELFF
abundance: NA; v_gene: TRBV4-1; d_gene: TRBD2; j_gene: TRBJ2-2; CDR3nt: TGCGCCAGCAGCCCCGCTAGCGGGACCGGGGAGCTGTTTTTT; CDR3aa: CASSPASGTGELFF
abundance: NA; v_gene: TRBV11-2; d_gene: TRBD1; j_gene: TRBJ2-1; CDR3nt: TGTGCCAGCAGCCGGGACAGGGGGACTGAGCAGTTCTTC; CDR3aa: CASSRDRGTEQFF
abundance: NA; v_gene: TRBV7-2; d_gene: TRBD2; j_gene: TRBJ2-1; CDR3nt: TGTGCCAGCAGCAAGGGACTAGCGGGGGGGGCTTACAATGAGCAGTTCTTC; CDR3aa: CASSKGLAGGAYNEQFF
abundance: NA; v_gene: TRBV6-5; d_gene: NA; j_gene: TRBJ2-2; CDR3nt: TGTGCCAGCAGTACCCCGCAGGTTTACACCGGGGAGCTGTTTTTT; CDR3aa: CASSTPQVYTGELFF
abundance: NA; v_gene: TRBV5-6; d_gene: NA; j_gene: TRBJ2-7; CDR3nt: TGTGCCAGCAGCCCGAGGGATCTACCCTTCCACGAGCAGTACTTC; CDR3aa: CASSPRDLPFHEQYF
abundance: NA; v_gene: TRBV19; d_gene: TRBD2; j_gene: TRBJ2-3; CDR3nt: TGTGCCAGTAGTATAGGAGCGGGAGGGCCGGGAGATACGCAGTATTTT; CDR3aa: CASSIGAGGPGDTQYF
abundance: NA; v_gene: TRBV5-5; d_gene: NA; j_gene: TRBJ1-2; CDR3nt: TGTGCCAGCAGCTTGGAATTAACTAACTATGGCTACACCTTC; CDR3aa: CASSLELTNYGYTF
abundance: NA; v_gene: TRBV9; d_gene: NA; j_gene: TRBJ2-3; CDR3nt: TGTGCCAGCAGCGTAGGCTCTAGCCGAGACACAGATACGCAGTATTTT; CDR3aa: CASSVGSSRDTDTQYF
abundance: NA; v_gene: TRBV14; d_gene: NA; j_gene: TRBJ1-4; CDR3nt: TGTGCCAGCAGCCACACACAAATTCTTGCAACTAATGAAAAACTGTTTTTT; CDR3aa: CASSHTQILATNEKLFF
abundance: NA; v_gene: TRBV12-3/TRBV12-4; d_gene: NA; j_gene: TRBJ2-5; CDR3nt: TGTGCCATCAGGACACCGCTTCAAGAGACCCAGTACTTC; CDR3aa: CAIRTPLQETQYF
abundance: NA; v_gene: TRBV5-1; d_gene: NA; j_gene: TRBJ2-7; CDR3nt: TGCGCCAGCAGCTTGGATCACAACGAGCAGTACTTC; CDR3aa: CASSLDHNEQYF
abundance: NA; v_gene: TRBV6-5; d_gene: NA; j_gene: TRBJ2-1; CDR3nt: TGTGCCAGCAACCCCTCTTGGGGCTACAACAATGAGCAGTTCTTC; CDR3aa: CASNPSWGYNNEQFF